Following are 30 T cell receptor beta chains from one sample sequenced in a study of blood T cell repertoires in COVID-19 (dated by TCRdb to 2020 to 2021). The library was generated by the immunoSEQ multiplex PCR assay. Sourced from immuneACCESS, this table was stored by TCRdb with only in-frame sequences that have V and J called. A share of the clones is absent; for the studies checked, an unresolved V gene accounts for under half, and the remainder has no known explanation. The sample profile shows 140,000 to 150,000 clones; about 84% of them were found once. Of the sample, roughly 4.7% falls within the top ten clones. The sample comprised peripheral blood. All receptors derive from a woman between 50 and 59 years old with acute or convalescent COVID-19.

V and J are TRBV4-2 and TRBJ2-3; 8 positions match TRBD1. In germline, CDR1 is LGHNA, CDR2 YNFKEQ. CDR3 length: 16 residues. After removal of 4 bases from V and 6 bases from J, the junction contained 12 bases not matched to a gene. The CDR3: CASSLHIGTGSDTQYF. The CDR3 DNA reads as TGTGCCAGCAGCCTACACATCGGGACAGGCAGCGATACGCAGTATTTT.

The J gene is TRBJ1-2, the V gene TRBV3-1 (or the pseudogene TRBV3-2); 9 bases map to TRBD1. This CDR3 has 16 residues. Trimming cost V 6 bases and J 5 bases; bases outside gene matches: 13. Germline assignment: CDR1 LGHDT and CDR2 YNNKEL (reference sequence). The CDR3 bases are TGTGCCAGCAGGTCAAACGACAGGGGGAACATGTATGGCTACACCTTC. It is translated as CASRSNDRGNMYGYTF.

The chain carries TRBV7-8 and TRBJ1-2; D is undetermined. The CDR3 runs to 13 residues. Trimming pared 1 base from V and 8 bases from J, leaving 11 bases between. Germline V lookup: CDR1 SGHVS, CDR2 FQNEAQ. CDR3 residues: CASSLELGLGYTF. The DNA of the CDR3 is TGTGCCAGCAGCTTAGAACTAGGGCTCGGCTACACCTTC.

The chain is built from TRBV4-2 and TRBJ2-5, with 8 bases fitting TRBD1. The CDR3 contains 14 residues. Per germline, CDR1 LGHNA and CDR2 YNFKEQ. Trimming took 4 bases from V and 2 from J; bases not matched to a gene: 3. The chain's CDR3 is CASSPGQGQETQYF. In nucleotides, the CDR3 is TGTGCCAGCAGCCCAGGACAGGGTCAAGAGACCCAGTACTTC.

This CDR3 is CASSLAETGWHTEAFF. DNA of the CDR3: TGCGCCAGCAGCTTGGCTGAGACAGGTTGGCACACTGAAGCTTTCTTT. The J gene is TRBJ1-1, the V gene TRBV5-1; maybe TRBD1 (6 bases). CDR1 is SGHRS, CDR2 YFSETQ, per germline. V dropped 0 bases and J dropped 3 bases, with 15 bases sitting between them. The CDR3 is 16 residues long.

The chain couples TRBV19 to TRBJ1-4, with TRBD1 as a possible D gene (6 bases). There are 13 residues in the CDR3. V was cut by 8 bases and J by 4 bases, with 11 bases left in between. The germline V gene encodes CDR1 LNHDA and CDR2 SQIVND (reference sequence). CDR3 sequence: CASRGHINEKLFF. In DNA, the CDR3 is TGTGCCAGTCGGGGACACATTAATGAAAAACTGTTTTTT.

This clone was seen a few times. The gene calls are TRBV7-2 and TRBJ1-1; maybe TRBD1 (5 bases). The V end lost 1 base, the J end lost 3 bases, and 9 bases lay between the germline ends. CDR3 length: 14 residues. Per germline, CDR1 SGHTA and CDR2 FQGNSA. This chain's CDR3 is CASSLGGGYTEAFF. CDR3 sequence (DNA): TGTGCCAGCAGCTTAGGGGGGGGGTACACTGAAGCTTTCTTT.

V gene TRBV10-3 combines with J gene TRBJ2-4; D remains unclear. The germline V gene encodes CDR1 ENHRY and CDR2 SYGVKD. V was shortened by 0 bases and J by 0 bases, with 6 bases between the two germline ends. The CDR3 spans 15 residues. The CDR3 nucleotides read TGTGCCATCAGTGAGTCGGCCCTAGCCAAAAACATTCAGTACTTC. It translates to CAISESALAKNIQYF.

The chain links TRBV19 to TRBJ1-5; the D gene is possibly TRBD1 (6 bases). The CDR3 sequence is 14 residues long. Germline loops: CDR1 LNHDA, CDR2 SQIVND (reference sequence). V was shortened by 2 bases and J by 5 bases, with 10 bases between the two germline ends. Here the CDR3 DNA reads TGTGCCAGTAGTATAACCCGGACAGATCAGCCCCAGCATTTT. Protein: CASSITRTDQPQHF.

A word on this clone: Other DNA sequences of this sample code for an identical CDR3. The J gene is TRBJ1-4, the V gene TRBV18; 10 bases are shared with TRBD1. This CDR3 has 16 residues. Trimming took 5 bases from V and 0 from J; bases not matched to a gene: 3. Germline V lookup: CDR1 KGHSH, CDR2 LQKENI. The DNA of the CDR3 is TGTGCCAGCTCAACAGGACAGGGGGCAACTAATGAAAAACTGTTTTTT. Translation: CASSTGQGATNEKLFF.

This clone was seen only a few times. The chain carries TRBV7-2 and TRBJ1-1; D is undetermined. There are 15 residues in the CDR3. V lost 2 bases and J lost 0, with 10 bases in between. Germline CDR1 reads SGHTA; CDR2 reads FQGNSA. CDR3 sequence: CASSLSAGLNTEAFF. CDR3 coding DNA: TGTGCCAGCAGCTTATCGGCGGGATTGAACACTGAAGCTTTCTTT.

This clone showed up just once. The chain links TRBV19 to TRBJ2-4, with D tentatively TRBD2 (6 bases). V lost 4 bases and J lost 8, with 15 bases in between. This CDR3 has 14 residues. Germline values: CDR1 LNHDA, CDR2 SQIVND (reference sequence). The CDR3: CASSTLGGRYIQYF. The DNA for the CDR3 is TGTGCCAGTAGTACGCTAGGAGGGAGGTACATTCAGTACTTC.

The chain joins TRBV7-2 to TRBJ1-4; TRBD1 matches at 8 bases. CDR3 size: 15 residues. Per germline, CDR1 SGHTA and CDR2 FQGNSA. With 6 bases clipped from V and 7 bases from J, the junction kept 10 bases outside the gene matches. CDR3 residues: CASSIQGEYFEKLFF. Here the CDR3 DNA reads TGTGCCAGCAGTATACAGGGGGAATACTTTGAAAAACTGTTTTTT.

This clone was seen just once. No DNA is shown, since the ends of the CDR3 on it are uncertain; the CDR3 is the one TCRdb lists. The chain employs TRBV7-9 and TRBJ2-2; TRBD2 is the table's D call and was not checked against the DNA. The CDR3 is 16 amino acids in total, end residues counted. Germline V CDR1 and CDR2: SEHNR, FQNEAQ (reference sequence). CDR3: CASSPPGRRTPGSCFF.

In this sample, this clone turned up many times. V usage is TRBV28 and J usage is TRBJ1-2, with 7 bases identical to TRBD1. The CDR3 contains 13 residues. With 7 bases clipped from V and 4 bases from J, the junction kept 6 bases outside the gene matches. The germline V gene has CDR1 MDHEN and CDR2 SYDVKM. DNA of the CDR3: TGTGCCAGCACCGACCCAGGGGGCTATGGCTACACCTTC. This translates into CASTDPGGYGYTF.

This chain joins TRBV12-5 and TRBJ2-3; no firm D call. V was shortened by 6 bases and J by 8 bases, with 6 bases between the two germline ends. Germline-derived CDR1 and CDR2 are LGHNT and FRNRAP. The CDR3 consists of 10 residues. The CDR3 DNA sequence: TGTGCTAGTGGAGCAGGTACGCAGTATTTT. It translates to CASGAGTQYF.

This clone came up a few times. CDR3 sequence reads: CASSYLRQFLNTEAFF. The DNA for the CDR3 is TGTGCCAGCAGTTACCTGCGTCAATTTCTGAACACTGAAGCTTTCTTT. The chain uses TRBV6-2 or TRBV6-3 and TRBJ1-1, with unresolved D. Trimming removed 2 bases from V and 0 bases from J, with 13 bases in between. This CDR3 region has 16 residues. Germline-derived CDR1 and CDR2 are MNHEY and SVGEGT.

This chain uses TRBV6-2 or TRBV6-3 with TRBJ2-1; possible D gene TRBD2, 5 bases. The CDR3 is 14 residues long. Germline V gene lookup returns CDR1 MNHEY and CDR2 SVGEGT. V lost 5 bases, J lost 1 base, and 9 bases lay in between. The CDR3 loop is CASSIGVSYNEQFF. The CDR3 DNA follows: TGTGCCAGCAGTATCGGGGTGTCCTACAATGAGCAGTTCTTC.

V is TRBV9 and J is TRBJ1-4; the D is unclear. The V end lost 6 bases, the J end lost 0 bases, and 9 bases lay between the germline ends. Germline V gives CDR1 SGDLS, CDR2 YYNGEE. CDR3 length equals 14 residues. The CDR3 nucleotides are TGTGCCAGCACCAGCGGAGCAACTAATGAAAAACTGTTTTTT. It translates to CASTSGATNEKLFF.

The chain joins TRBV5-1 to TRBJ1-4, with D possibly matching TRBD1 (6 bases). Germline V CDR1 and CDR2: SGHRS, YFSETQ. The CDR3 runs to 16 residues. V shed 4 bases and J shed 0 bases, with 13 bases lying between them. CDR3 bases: TGCGCCAGCAGCCTGTTGGGGGCTACAACTAATGAAAAACTGTTTTTT. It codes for CASSLLGATTNEKLFF.

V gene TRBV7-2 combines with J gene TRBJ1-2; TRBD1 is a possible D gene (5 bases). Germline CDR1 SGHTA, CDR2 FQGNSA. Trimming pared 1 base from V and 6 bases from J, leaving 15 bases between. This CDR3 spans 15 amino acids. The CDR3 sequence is CASSLVPGPGHGYTF. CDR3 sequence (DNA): TGTGCCAGCAGCTTAGTTCCAGGGCCCGGCCATGGCTACACCTTC.

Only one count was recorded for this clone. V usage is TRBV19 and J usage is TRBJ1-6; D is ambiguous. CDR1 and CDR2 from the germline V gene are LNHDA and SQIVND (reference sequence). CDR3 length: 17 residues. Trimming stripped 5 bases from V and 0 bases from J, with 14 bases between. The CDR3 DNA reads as TGTGCCAGTAGTTCTTTGGCCAGCGTCTCCTATAATTCACCCCTCCACTTT. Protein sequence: CASSSLASVSYNSPLHF.

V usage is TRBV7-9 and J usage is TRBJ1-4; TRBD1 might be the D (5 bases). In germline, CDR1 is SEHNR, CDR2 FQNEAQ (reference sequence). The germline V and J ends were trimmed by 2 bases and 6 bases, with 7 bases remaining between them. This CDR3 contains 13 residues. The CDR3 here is CASSLLGDEKLFF. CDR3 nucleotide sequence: TGTGCCAGCAGCTTATTAGGGGATGAAAAACTGTTTTTT.

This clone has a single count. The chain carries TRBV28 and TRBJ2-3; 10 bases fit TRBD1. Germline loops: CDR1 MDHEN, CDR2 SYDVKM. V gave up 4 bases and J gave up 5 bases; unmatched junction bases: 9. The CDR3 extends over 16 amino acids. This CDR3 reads CASSSTGTGAGDTQYF. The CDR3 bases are TGTGCCAGCAGTTCAACCGGGACAGGGGCAGGAGATACGCAGTATTTT.

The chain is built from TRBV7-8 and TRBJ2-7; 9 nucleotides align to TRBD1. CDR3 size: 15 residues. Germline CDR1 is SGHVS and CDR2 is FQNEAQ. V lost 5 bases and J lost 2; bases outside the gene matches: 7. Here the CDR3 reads CASSLRDRETYEQYF. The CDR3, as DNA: TGTGCCAGCAGCCTCCGGGACAGGGAAACCTACGAGCAGTACTTC.

CDR3 DNA sequence: TGTGCCAGCAGCTTAGCGGACAGGGAAGGGAATCAGCCCCAGCATTTT. This gives the protein CASSLADREGNQPQHF. The V call is TRBV7-9, the J call TRBJ1-5; 8 bases are shared with TRBD1. Germline CDR1 reads SEHNR; CDR2 reads FQNEAQ (reference sequence). J lost 4 bases, V lost 0 bases, and 5 bases had no gene match. This CDR3 is built from 16 residues.

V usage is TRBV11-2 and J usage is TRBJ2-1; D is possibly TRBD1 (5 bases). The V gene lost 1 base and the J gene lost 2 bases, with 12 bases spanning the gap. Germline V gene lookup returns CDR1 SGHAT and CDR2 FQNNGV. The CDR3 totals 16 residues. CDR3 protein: CASSLVTGRAYNEQFF. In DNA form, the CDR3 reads TGTGCCAGCAGCTTAGTTACGGGCAGGGCCTACAATGAGCAGTTCTTC.

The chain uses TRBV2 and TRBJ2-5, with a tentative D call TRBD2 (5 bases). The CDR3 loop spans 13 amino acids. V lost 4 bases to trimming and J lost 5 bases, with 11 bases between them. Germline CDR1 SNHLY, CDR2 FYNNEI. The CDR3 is CASSGETRETQYF. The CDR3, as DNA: TGTGCCAGCAGTGGGGAAACTAGGGAGACCCAGTACTTC.

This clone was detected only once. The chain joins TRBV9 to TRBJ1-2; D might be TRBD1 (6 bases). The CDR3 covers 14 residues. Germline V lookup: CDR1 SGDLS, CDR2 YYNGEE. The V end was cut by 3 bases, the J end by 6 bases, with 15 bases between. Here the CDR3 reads CASSDRFKGDGYTF. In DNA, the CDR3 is TGTGCCAGCAGCGATAGGTTTAAGGGGGATGGCTACACCTTC.

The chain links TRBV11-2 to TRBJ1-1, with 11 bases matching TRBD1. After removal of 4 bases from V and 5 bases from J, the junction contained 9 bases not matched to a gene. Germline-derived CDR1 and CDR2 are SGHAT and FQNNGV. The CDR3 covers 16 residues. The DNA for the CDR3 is TGTGCCAGCAGCTACGCCGGGACAGGGGGGGGGACTGAAGCTTTCTTT. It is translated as CASSYAGTGGGTEAFF.